The subject of this entry is one T cell receptor beta chain. Its antigen is not known. Here immunoSEQ multiplex PCR was the method, and the copy in TCRdb shows in-frame clones only, minus some. The table includes hundreds of thousands of clones, approximately 90% detected once. This sample stems from a study of cytomegalovirus exposure and HLA in healthy donors. Points from the study as a whole: The study flagged approximately 180 TCR beta chains as cytomegalovirus-associated. Through in vitro validation, a few CMV-associated chains were shown to be specific for CMV antigens.

The sequenced sample was PBMCs. The origin of this receptor is a woman between 18 and 29 years old in good health and CMV-seronegative.

CDR3 residues: CASSIGGPGYEQYF. The CDR3 DNA is TGTGCCAGTAGTATAGGAGGGCCGGGGTACGAGCAGTACTTC. The gene calls are TRBV19 and TRBJ2-7, with TRBD2 as a possible D gene (5 bases). Trimming cost V 1 base and J 4 bases, with 11 bases left between them. The CDR3 is 14 amino acids. CDR1 is LNHDA and CDR2 is SQIVND in the germline V gene (reference sequence).